One and the same sample provided the 30 T cell receptor beta chains below, sequenced in a study of identical twins. TCRdb ran MiXCR on the 5' RACE reads and lists one entry per CDR3 protein. The repertoire holds hundreds of thousands of distinct CDR3 sequences, with more than 6.5% as singletons. Separately, the same data were catalogued under a study of yellow fever vaccine responses in identical twins.

Sequenced: PBMCs. The receptors here all came from a woman aged 18-29 years in good health.

This clonotype has more than one count but fewer than ten. The chain recombines TRBV9 with TRBJ2-1; a possible D gene is TRBD2 (5 bases). CDR1 is SGDLS and CDR2 is YYNGEE in the germline V gene. Trimming shortened V by 4 bases and J by 4 bases, and 15 bases separated the two germline ends. The CDR3 consists of 15 residues. The CDR3 nucleotides are TGTGCCAGCAGCCCGGCGGGTCTAGCATACAATGAGCAGTTCTTC. Protein sequence: CASSPAGLAYNEQFF.

Only a few counts were recorded for this clonotype. This chain joins TRBV20-1 and TRBJ2-3; TRBD2 aligns across 9 bases. J lost 1 base, V lost 1 base, and 9 bases had no gene match. The V gene's germline CDR1 is DFQATT and CDR2 SNEGSKA (reference sequence). The CDR3 runs to 17 residues. The CDR3 here is CSARVVERGVGTDTQYF. The CDR3, as DNA: TGCAGTGCTAGAGTTGTCGAGCGGGGGGTTGGCACAGATACGCAGTATTTT.

With respect to this clonotype: A read error may be the cause here, since a much bigger clone is one base away. The chain couples TRBV20-1 to TRBJ2-1, with D possibly TRBD2 on 7 matching bases. Germline V gene sequence: CDR1 DFQATT, CDR2 SNEGSKA (reference sequence). The CDR3 spans 17 residues. The CDR3 here is CCARDLRAGALSREQFF. The CDR3 DNA is TGCTGTGCTAGAGATTTAAGGGCGGGGGCCCTATCAAGAGAGCAGTTCTTC.

This clonotype was seen repeatedly, ten times or more. The chain recombines TRBV12-3 or TRBV12-4 with TRBJ2-7; a weak D match, TRBD1 (5 bases). The CDR3 consists of 14 residues. Trimming removed 2 bases at V and 3 bases at J, with 11 bases between. CDR3 region: CASSLTRQHYEQYF. In DNA form, the CDR3 reads TGTGCCAGCAGTTTAACGAGACAGCACTACGAGCAGTACTTC.

The chain joins TRBV20-1 to TRBJ2-1, with D maybe TRBD1 (6 bases). Germline V gene data show CDR1 as DFQATT and CDR2 as SNEGSKA (reference sequence). This CDR3 contains 11 residues. Trimming cost V 4 bases and J 7 bases, with 8 bases left between them. For the CDR3, the DNA is TGCAGTGCTAACACAGGGAATGAGCAGTTCTTC. This encodes CSANTGNEQFF.

This clonotype was observed a few times. The chain couples TRBV6-6 to TRBJ2-1; D gene ambiguous. Germline loops: CDR1 MNHNY, CDR2 SVGAGI (reference sequence). The CDR3 runs 13 residues. The germline V and J ends were trimmed by 1 base and 10 bases, with 11 bases remaining between them. CDR3 loop: CASSYLASAEQFF. The CDR3 DNA follows: TGTGCCAGCAGTTACTTGGCCTCGGCCGAGCAGTTCTTC.

This clonotype was picked up many times. V usage is TRBV12-3 or TRBV12-4 and J usage is TRBJ1-6; 7 nucleotides match TRBD1. This CDR3 is built from 12 residues. J lost 11 bases, V lost 7 bases, and 5 bases had no gene match. CDR3 loop: CASNQQGTPLHF. The CDR3 nucleotides read TGTGCCAGCAACCAACAGGGGACACCCCTCCACTTT.

This clonotype has at least ten counts. The CDR3 DNA reads TGTGCCAGCAGTGAACTAGCGGGCTCCTACAATGAGCAGTTCTTC. Protein sequence: CASSELAGSYNEQFF. This chain uses TRBV6-1 with TRBJ2-1; TRBD2 aligns across 8 bases. The CDR3 runs to 15 residues. The V gene's germline CDR1 is MNHNS and CDR2 SASEGT. The V segment lost 2 bases and the J segment 0 bases; nucleotides outside the gene matches: 0.

In this sample, this clonotype turned up a few times. The rearrangement links TRBV5-5 to TRBJ2-7, with D unclear. The CDR3 is 14 residues long. Trimming took off 4 bases at V and 2 bases at J, with 13 bases between the two ends. Germline CDR1 SGHKS, CDR2 YYEKEE (reference sequence). Written as DNA, the CDR3 is TGTGCCAGCAGCCTTGGCATTGGACCCTACGAGCAGTACTTC. It translates to CASSLGIGPYEQYF.

The chain employs TRBV4-2 and TRBJ1-1; 8 nucleotides align to TRBD1. The CDR3 loop spans 11 amino acids. CDR1 and CDR2 from the germline V gene are LGHNA and YNFKEQ. The V segment lost 6 bases and the J segment 8 bases; nucleotides outside the gene matches: 2. CDR3 amino acids: CASSRQGEAFF. The CDR3 nucleotides are TGTGCCAGCAGTCGACAGGGGGAAGCTTTCTTT.

The chain joins TRBV7-2 to TRBJ2-7; unclear D gene. The V end lost 5 bases, the J end lost 4 bases, and 9 bases lay between the germline ends. CDR3 length: 12 residues. From germline, CDR1 is SGHTA and CDR2 FQGNSA. CDR3: CASSQNYYEQYF. DNA of the CDR3: TGTGCCAGCAGCCAAAATTATTACGAGCAGTACTTC.

In its sample, this clonotype was seen many times. The chain recombines TRBV6-1 with TRBJ2-1; D remains ambiguous. Trimming took 6 bases from V and 1 from J, leaving 4 bases between them. CDR3 length: 12 residues. Germline V gene lookup returns CDR1 MNHNS and CDR2 SASEGT. The CDR3 is CASRTSYNEQFF. The CDR3 bases are TGTGCCAGCAGGACTTCCTACAATGAGCAGTTCTTC.

The chain joins TRBV20-1 to TRBJ2-5; tentatively, D is TRBD2 (5 bases). This CDR3 comprises 13 residues. V lost 3 bases and J lost 1, with 9 bases in between. Germline loops: CDR1 DFQATT, CDR2 SNEGSKA (reference sequence). CDR3 DNA sequence: TGCAGTGCTAGTGGACTGGTCCAAGAGACCCAGTACTTC. Translated: CSASGLVQETQYF.

In this sample, this clonotype turned up many times. The V call is TRBV11-3, the J call TRBJ1-1; 12 bases are shared with TRBD1. Trimming at V came to 1 base and at J to 3 bases, leaving 9 bases not matched to a gene. The CDR3 totals 18 residues. Germline CDR1 is SGHNT and CDR2 is YENEEA. CDR3 coding DNA: TGTGCCAGCAGCTTAGTTCCAGGGGACAGGGGGCGTGACACTGAAGCTTTCTTT. Translated: CASSLVPGDRGRDTEAFF. Full variable domain (remainder filled in from reference TRBV11-3 and TRBJ1-1): EAGVVQSPRYKIIEKKQPVAFWCNPISGHNTLYWYLQNLGQGPELLIRYENEEAVDDSQLPKDRFSAERLKGVDSTLKIQPAELGDSAVYLCASSLVPGDRGRDTEAFFGQGTRLTVV.

This clonotype occurred a few times. This chain joins TRBV6-1 and TRBJ1-2, with D possibly matching TRBD1 (5 bases). This CDR3 comprises 16 residues. Trimming cost V 4 bases and J 4 bases, with 19 bases left between them. Germline CDR1 and CDR2: MNHNS and SASEGT. This CDR3 is CASSANSGDGIYGYTF. Here the CDR3 DNA reads TGTGCCAGCAGTGCCAATTCGGGGGACGGAATCTATGGCTACACCTTC.

The V gene is TRBV28, the J gene TRBJ2-5; D call uncertain. V was clipped by 5 bases and J by 4 bases, with 17 bases between them. This CDR3 region has 15 residues. The germline gives CDR1 MDHEN, CDR2 SYDVKM. CDR3 DNA sequence: TGTGCCAGCAGTCCCGCTGATGGCGCGCGAGAGACCCAGTACTTC. Amino acids: CASSPADGARETQYF.

A few counts support this clonotype. This chain joins TRBV27 and TRBJ1-1, with D possibly TRBD1 on 5 matching bases. Germline lookup yields CDR1 MNHEY and CDR2 SMNVEV (reference sequence). V gave up 3 bases and J gave up 3 bases, with 11 bases separating them. The CDR3 totals 14 residues. CDR3 coding DNA: TGTGCCAGCAGTTTTCAGGGCGGACACACTGAAGCTTTCTTT. It codes for CASSFQGGHTEAFF.

The chain employs TRBV6-1 and TRBJ1-6; no clear D. Per germline, CDR1 MNHNS and CDR2 SASEGT. CDR3 size: 14 residues. V dropped 6 bases and J dropped 6 bases, with 12 bases sitting between them. As DNA, the CDR3 is TGTGCCAGCAGGGACGGTAACAGTAATTCACCCCTCCACTTT. This gives the protein CASRDGNSNSPLHF.

This clonotype was seen many times. The chain couples TRBV24-1 to TRBJ2-1, with unresolved D. Germline lookup yields CDR1 KGHDR and CDR2 SFDVKD. V shed 4 bases and J shed 6 bases, with 18 bases lying between them. The CDR3 totals 16 residues. The CDR3, as DNA: TGTGCCACCAGTGACCGTGATAGCCGACGACTCAATGAGCAGTTCTTC. The encoded protein is CATSDRDSRRLNEQFF.

This chain connects TRBV29-1 to TRBJ1-2; tentatively, D is TRBD1 (5 bases). Germline V gene data show CDR1 as SQVTM and CDR2 as ANQGSEA. Trimming pared 0 bases from V and 2 bases from J, leaving 13 bases between. CDR3 length equals 15 residues. The DNA for the CDR3 is TGCAGCGTTGAAGATAGGGGAAGGGGCAACTATGGCTACACCTTC. The encoded protein is CSVEDRGRGNYGYTF.

There are many counts of this clonotype. The chain has TRBV10-3 and TRBJ2-2, with 7 bases identical to TRBD2. The germline gives CDR1 ENHRY, CDR2 SYGVKD. The CDR3 has 15 amino acids. The ends lost 2 bases at V and 3 bases at J; junction bases unmatched: 3. Written as DNA, the CDR3 is TGTGCCATCAGTGAGGGCGGGAGATACACCGGGGAGCTGTTTTTT. Amino acids: CAISEGGRYTGELFF.

This clonotype was detected ten times or more. The chain employs TRBV3-1 and TRBJ2-5, with 15 bases aligning to TRBD2. CDR1 is LGHDT and CDR2 is YNNKEL in the germline V gene (reference sequence). V trimming: 5 bases; J trimming: 5 bases; junction bases outside the gene matches: 3. This CDR3 comprises 15 residues. Written as DNA, the CDR3 is TGTGCCAGCAGCGGACTAGCGGGGGGGCCGGAGACCCAGTACTTC. The encoded protein is CASSGLAGGPETQYF.

A few counts support this clonotype. The rearrangement joins TRBV11-2 to TRBJ2-1; TRBD2 is a possible D gene (6 bases). Between the trimmed V and J ends, which lost 3 bases and 8 bases, there was a span of 20 bases. This CDR3 comprises 16 residues. Germline loops: CDR1 SGHAT, CDR2 FQNNGV. This chain's CDR3 is CASSLQGVRGGDEQFF. For the CDR3, the DNA is TGTGCCAGCAGCTTGCAAGGGGTAAGAGGAGGGGATGAGCAGTTCTTC.

V usage is TRBV12-3 or TRBV12-4 and J usage is TRBJ2-1; 15 bases align to TRBD2. The CDR3 is 18 amino acids. The junction had 6 bases not matched to a gene; V was cut back by 6 bases and J by 0 bases. The CDR3 nucleotides are TGTGCCAGCAGAACCGGGACTAGCGGGGGGACCTCCTACAATGAGCAGTTCTTC. It codes for CASRTGTSGGTSYNEQFF.

This clonotype has more than one count but fewer than ten. This chain connects TRBV9 to TRBJ1-1; D is undetermined. Between the trimmed V and J ends, which lost 3 bases and 5 bases, there was a span of 11 bases. The CDR3 is 13 amino acids. Germline V lookup: CDR1 SGDLS, CDR2 YYNGEE. CDR3 in amino acids: CASSAGRWTEAFF. DNA of the CDR3: TGTGCCAGCAGCGCCGGGAGATGGACTGAAGCTTTCTTT. Variable domain in full (rest from reference TRBV9 and TRBJ1-1): DSGVTQTPKHLITATGQRVTLRCSPRSGDLSVYWYQQSLDQGLQFLIQYYNGEERAKGNILERFSAQQFPDLHSELNLSSLELGDSALYFCASSAGRWTEAFFGQGTRLTVV.

This clonotype was picked up a small number of times. CDR3 nucleotide sequence: TGCGCCAGCAGCTTGGCTGGCGGGAGAGGAGACACCGGGGAGCTGTTTTTT. Residues: CASSLAGGRGDTGELFF. This sequence joins TRBV5-1 and TRBJ2-2; TRBD2 matches at 7 bases. This CDR3 contains 17 residues. V lost 0 bases and J lost 3; bases outside the gene matches: 8. CDR1 and CDR2 from the germline V gene are SGHRS and YFSETQ.

V gene TRBV4-3 combines with J gene TRBJ2-7, with TRBD1 identical over 9 bases. Germline V gene lookup returns CDR1 LGHNA and CDR2 YSLEER. This CDR3 spans 15 amino acids. Germline trimming cut 1 base from V and 3 bases from J; bases unmatched to any gene: 4. CDR3 residues: CASSQGQGQGYEQYF. The CDR3 region has the DNA TGCGCCAGCAGCCAAGGTCAGGGACAGGGCTACGAGCAGTACTTC.

DNA of the CDR3: TGTGCCAGCAGCCAAATTCGGGACTATGGCTACACCTTC. Protein: CASSQIRDYGYTF. The chain links TRBV3-1 to TRBJ1-2; D not certain. Germline V gene lookup returns CDR1 LGHDT and CDR2 YNNKEL (reference sequence). The CDR3 has 13 amino acids. V dropped 2 bases and J dropped 3 bases, with 7 bases sitting between them.

This sequence joins TRBV9 and TRBJ2-7; D not certain. The V gene lost 0 bases and the J gene lost 1 base, with 8 bases spanning the gap. CDR1 and CDR2 from the germline V gene are SGDLS and YYNGEE. The CDR3 is made up of 14 amino acids. The CDR3 nucleotides read TGTGCCAGCAGCGTAGACGGCAGGTCCTACGAGCAGTACTTC. The encoded protein is CASSVDGRSYEQYF.

This clonotype occurred many times. The chain has TRBV15 and TRBJ2-5, with D possibly matching TRBD1 (6 bases). CDR1 and CDR2 from the germline V gene are LNHNV and YYDKDF (reference sequence). The CDR3 runs 16 residues. Trimming left V 1 base short and J 3 bases short, with 15 bases between. In nucleotides, the CDR3 is TGTGCCACCAGCAGAGCCAGGGGTGGGATTGAAGAGACCCAGTACTTC. Translated, it gives CATSRARGGIEETQYF.